The 19 T cell receptor beta chains below come from one sample, sequenced in a study of T cells in Graves' hyperthyroidism and ophthalmopathy. Template material for amplifying TCR beta CDR3 regions consisted of RNA transcripts. HTBI primers drove first-round RT-PCR of the TCR CDR3. TCRdb re-called the multiplex PCR reads through MiXCR, storing one row per CDR3 protein. This table holds 450,000 to 700,000 distinct CDR3 sequences, 46% found once. Specimen: peripheral blood or thyroid tissue (not recorded which). These receptors were obtained from an adult woman with Graves' disease, either hyperthyroidism or ophthalmopathy (not recorded which).

This clonotype was observed at least ten times. V gene TRBV20-1 combines with J gene TRBJ2-5; 11 bases are a match to TRBD1. V gave up 3 bases and J gave up 7 bases; unmatched junction bases: 19. Germline assignment: CDR1 DFQATT and CDR2 SNEGSKA (reference sequence). The CDR3 runs 18 residues. CDR3 region: CSARGLGQGGRVYGTQYF. In nucleotides, the CDR3 is TGCAGTGCTAGGGGGCTGGGACAGGGGGGACGAGTCTATGGGACCCAGTACTTC.

This clonotype came up many times. The chain couples TRBV7-6 to TRBJ1-1; D is possibly TRBD1 (5 bases). The CDR3 is 15 amino acids. Looked up from germline, CDR1 is SGHVS and CDR2 is FNYEAQ. V was cut by 5 bases and J by 2 bases, with 15 bases left in between. The CDR3 coding sequence is TGTGCCAGCAGCAACTCGGGGGGAGGCAACACTGAAGCTTTCTTT. This encodes CASSNSGGGNTEAFF.

This clonotype was observed at least ten times. V gene TRBV9 combines with J gene TRBJ1-3; 7 bases line up with TRBD1. V trimming: 3 bases; J trimming: 3 bases; junction bases outside the gene matches: 6. Germline CDR1 reads SGDLS; CDR2 reads YYNGEE. The CDR3 length is 15 residues. In DNA, the CDR3 is TGTGCCAGCAGCGGGGAAGGGGGCCTTGGAAACACCATATATTTT. Translated: CASSGEGGLGNTIYF.

The chain recombines TRBV11-2 with TRBJ1-2; no clear D gene. V dropped 2 bases and J dropped 6 bases, with 10 bases sitting between them. Germline V CDR1 and CDR2: SGHAT, FQNNGV. The CDR3 covers 13 residues. CDR3 region: CASSLLGDHGYTF. The CDR3, as DNA: TGTGCCAGCAGCTTATTAGGCGACCATGGCTACACCTTC.

This clonotype was counted ten times or more. CDR3 coding DNA: TGCAGTGCTAGAGATCTCTCTCAGACTAATAATTCACCCCTCCACTTT. Encoded protein: CSARDLSQTNNSPLHF. J is TRBJ1-6 and V is TRBV20-1; no clear D. The germline gives CDR1 DFQATT, CDR2 SNEGSKA (reference sequence). The V end lost 0 bases, the J end lost 5 bases, and 14 bases lay between the germline ends. The CDR3 is 16 residues long.

The chain recombines TRBV2 with TRBJ1-5; D is unresolved. V dropped 4 bases and J dropped 3 bases, with 19 bases sitting between them. The germline V gene encodes CDR1 SNHLY and CDR2 FYNNEI. The CDR3 sequence is 17 residues long. As DNA, the CDR3 is TGTGCCAGCAGTGGTACAAGCGGGAGAGAGGACAATCAGCCCCAGCATTTT. Translated: CASSGTSGREDNQPQHF.

The chain has TRBV20-1 and TRBJ1-5; 7 positions agree with TRBD1. V lost 4 bases to trimming and J lost 7 bases; unmatched junction nucleotides: 13. CDR1 is DFQATT, CDR2 SNEGSKA, per germline (reference sequence). The CDR3 has 15 residues. The CDR3, as DNA: TGCAGTGCTAAGAAGAGCGGGACAGCGGGACAGCCCCAGCATTTT. Protein product: CSAKKSGTAGQPQHF.

This clonotype was counted between two and nine times. A much larger clone is a single base away; this may be a read error. V usage is TRBV7-2 and J usage is TRBJ1-3; D might be TRBD1 (6 bases). The CDR3 has 15 residues. In germline, CDR1 is SGHTA, CDR2 FQGNSA. In nucleotides, the CDR3 is TGTGTCAGCAGCTTGGATGGACAGCCGTCGGACACCATATATTTT. As protein: CVSSLDGQPSDTIYF.

This clonotype was counted many times. The J gene is TRBJ2-7, the V gene TRBV5-1, with 9 bases matching TRBD1. The CDR3 consists of 14 residues. Germline-derived CDR1 and CDR2 are SGHRS and YFSETQ. V gave up 6 bases and J gave up 1 base; unmatched junction bases: 5. The CDR3 reads CASKDRGPSYEQYF. The CDR3 bases are TGCGCCAGCAAGGACAGGGGCCCTTCCTACGAGCAGTACTTC.

In its sample, this clonotype was seen a few times. The chain uses TRBV28 and TRBJ1-2; D might be TRBD1 (6 bases). V was cut by 3 bases and J by 4 bases, with 9 bases left in between. Germline CDR1 is MDHEN and CDR2 is SYDVKM. This CDR3 contains 13 residues. In nucleotides, the CDR3 is TGTGCCAGCAGTTTTTGGGACATCTATGGCTACACCTTC. It codes for CASSFWDIYGYTF.

Comment on this clonotype: The junction and the germline gene differ at one end; a read error may be behind it. The chain couples TRBV2 to TRBJ2-6; D possibly corresponds to TRBD2 (6 bases). Germline values: CDR1 SNHLY, CDR2 FYNNEI. The CDR3 is 14 residues long. CDR3 bases: TGTGCCAGCAGTCTGGAAGGGACTGTGAACACTGAAGCTTTC. Translated, it gives CASSLEGTVNTEAF.

This clonotype was counted a few times. A read error may be the cause here, since a much bigger clone is one base away. This chain uses TRBV2 with TRBJ1-1, with unresolved D. The CDR3 covers 14 residues. Trimming stripped 3 bases from V and 0 bases from J, with 8 bases between. Germline CDR1 and CDR2: SNHLY and FYNNEI. The CDR3 protein is CASSDGRLNTEAFF. DNA of the CDR3: TGTGCCAGCAGTGACGGCAGGCTGAACACTGAAGCTTTCTTT.

Of note for this clonotype: One end of the junction does not line up with germline, which may come from a read error. The V gene is TRBV10-3, the J gene TRBJ1-6; tentative D call: TRBD1 (5 bases). This CDR3 spans 14 amino acids. Germline V gene data show CDR1 as ENHRY and CDR2 as SYGVKD. CDR3 sequence (DNA): TGTGCCAGCAGTACGCGGGACTTCGGGTCACCCCTCCACTTT. Translation gives CASSTRDFGSPLHF.

This chain links TRBV20-1 with TRBJ2-7; perhaps TRBD1 as D (6 bases). Trimming pared 7 bases from V and 7 bases from J, leaving 14 bases between. The CDR3 covers 11 residues. CDR1 is DFQATT and CDR2 is SNEGSKA in the germline V gene (reference sequence). The CDR3, as DNA: TGCAGTGTGAGGGGGATCGTGGAGCAGTACTTC. Protein product: CSVRGIVEQYF.

The V and J genes are TRBV14 and TRBJ1-1; the D gene is possibly TRBD1 (6 bases). The CDR3 runs 14 residues. Germline V lookup: CDR1 SGHDN, CDR2 FVKESK. Trimming removed 0 bases at V and 7 bases at J, with 12 bases between. The CDR3 region is CASSQDYRALEAFF. CDR3 nucleotides: TGTGCCAGCAGCCAAGATTACAGGGCCCTTGAAGCTTTCTTT.

This clonotype was counted many times. This sequence joins TRBV29-1 and TRBJ1-2; no reliable D call. This CDR3 has 15 residues. Trimming removed 3 bases at V and 5 bases at J, with 19 bases between. CDR1 and CDR2 from the germline V gene are SQVTM and ANQGSEA. CDR3: CSVESAPTAIYGYTF. The DNA for the CDR3 is TGCAGCGTTGAGTCCGCGCCGACCGCCATTTATGGCTACACCTTC.

This clonotype was observed at least ten times. V gene TRBV19 combines with J gene TRBJ1-4; the D gene is possibly TRBD1 (5 bases). The germline gives CDR1 LNHDA, CDR2 SQIVND (reference sequence). Trimming took 3 bases from V and 7 from J, leaving 18 bases between them. The CDR3 spans 16 residues. The CDR3 is CASSISRTRLGEKLFF. The CDR3 coding sequence is TGTGCCAGTAGTATCTCAAGGACACGTTTGGGTGAAAAACTGTTTTTT.

This chain links TRBV5-1 with TRBJ2-2; 7 positions match TRBD2. The germline gives CDR1 SGHRS, CDR2 YFSETQ. V shed 4 bases, J shed 0 bases, and the junction held 6 bases outside the gene matches. The CDR3 runs 16 residues. For the CDR3, the DNA is TGCGCCAGCAGCCCACTAGCGAACACGAACACCGGGGAGCTGTTTTTT. It translates to CASSPLANTNTGELFF.

The V call is TRBV14, the J call TRBJ1-2; D call uncertain. This CDR3 comprises 15 residues. Per the germline V gene, CDR1 is SGHDN and CDR2 is FVKESK. V gave up 4 bases and J gave up 6 bases, with 18 bases separating them. Here the CDR3 reads CASSPLSQRTDGYTF. The CDR3 nucleotides are TGTGCCAGCAGCCCCCTGTCTCAGAGAACTGATGGCTACACCTTC. The full variable domain, in which reference TRBV14 and TRBJ1-2 provide the parts outside the CDR3, is EAGVTQFPSHSVIEKGQTVTLRCDPISGHDNLYWYRRVMGKEIKFLLHFVKESKQDESGMPNNRFLAERTGGTYSTLKVQPAELEDSGVYFCASSPLSQRTDGYTFGSGTRLTVV.